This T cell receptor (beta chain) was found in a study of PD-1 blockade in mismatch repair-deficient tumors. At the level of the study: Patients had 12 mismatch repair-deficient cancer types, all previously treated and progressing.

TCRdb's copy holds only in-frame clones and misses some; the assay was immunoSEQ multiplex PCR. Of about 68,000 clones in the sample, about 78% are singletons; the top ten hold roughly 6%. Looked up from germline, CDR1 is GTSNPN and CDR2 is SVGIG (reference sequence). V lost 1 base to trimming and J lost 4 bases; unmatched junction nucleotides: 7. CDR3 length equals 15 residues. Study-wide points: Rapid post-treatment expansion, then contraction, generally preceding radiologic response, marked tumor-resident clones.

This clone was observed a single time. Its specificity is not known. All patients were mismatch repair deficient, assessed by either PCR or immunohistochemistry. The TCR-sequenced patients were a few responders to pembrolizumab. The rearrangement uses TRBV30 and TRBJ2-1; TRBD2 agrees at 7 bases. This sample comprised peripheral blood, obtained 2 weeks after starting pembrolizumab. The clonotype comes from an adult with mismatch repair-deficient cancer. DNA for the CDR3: TGTGCCTGGAGTGGTATTTCCGGGGGGTACAATGAGCAGTTCTTC. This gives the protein CAWSGISGGYNEQFF.